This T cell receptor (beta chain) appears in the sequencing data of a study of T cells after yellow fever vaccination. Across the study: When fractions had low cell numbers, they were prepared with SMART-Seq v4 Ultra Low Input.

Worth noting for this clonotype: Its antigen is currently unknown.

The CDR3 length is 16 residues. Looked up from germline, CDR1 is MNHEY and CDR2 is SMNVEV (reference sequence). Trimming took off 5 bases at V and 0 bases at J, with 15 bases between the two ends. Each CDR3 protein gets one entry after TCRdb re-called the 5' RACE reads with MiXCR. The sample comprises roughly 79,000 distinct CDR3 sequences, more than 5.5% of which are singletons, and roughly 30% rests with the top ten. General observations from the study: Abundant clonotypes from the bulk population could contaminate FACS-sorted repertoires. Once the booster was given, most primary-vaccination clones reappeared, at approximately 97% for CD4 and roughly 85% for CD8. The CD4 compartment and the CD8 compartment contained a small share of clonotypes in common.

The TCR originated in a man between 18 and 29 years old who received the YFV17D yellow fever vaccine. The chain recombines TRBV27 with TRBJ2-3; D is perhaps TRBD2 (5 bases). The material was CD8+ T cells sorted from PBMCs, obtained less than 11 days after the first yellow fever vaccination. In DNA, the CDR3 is TGTGCCAGCAGTCCGCAACTAGGGATTAGCACAGATACGCAGTATTTT. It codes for CASSPQLGISTDTQYF.